Below, one T cell receptor (beta chain) is given with its context. The data were obtained in a study of T cell changes during pregnancy in multiple sclerosis. Repertoires were generated with immunoSEQ multiplex PCR, while TCRdb's copy carries only in-frame clones and drops some. The sample yields 77,000 or so clones, roughly 93% seen once. Trimming took 4 bases from V and 1 from J, leaving 12 bases between them. The CDR3 has 15 residues. Germline CDR1 is LGHNA and CDR2 is YNFKEQ. Sequenced here: peripheral blood, sampled in the second trimester of pregnancy. The V gene is TRBV4-2, the J gene TRBJ2-3; perhaps TRBD1 as D (5 bases). The sequence derives from a female donor in good health, enrolled as a control in a pregnancy study. This chain's CDR3 is CASSPGQGGTDTQYF. The CDR3 DNA reads TGTGCCAGCAGCCCTGGGCAAGGGGGCACAGATACGCAGTATTTT.